This T cell receptor beta chain is from a study of blood T cells in healthy people across ages. Using a J-beta primer mix together with a sample-barcoded 5' primer, a second PCR was run for 7 to 11 cycles. Via MiXCR, TCRdb re-called the 5' RACE reads, giving one row per CDR3 protein. The data contain some 700,000 distinct CDR3 sequences, about 20% of them seen just once; the ten biggest clones take up around 22%. The CDR3 runs 15 residues. V gave up 0 bases and J gave up 5 bases, with 12 bases separating them. From germline, CDR1 is SGHTA and CDR2 FQGTGA. The clonotype originates from a man aged 70-80 years in good health. This chain links TRBV7-3 with TRBJ2-3; no definite D call. Input material: blood. Written as DNA, the CDR3 is TGTGCCAGCAGCTTAACAGGGAATAAGGAAGATACGCAGTATTTT. Amino acids: CASSLTGNKEDTQYF.